The present T cell receptor (beta chain) was sequenced within a study of cytomegalovirus exposure and HLA in healthy donors. CDR3 length: 10 amino acids. V was trimmed by 7 bases and J by 5 bases, leaving 7 bases between them. Germline V gene lookup returns CDR1 SQVTM and CDR2 ANQGSEA. Study observations and caveats: Some TCR beta chains (roughly 160 of them) were listed as cytomegalovirus-associated.

A note on this clone: Its target is unknown.

Produced via immunoSEQ multiplex PCR; TCRdb's table is partial and in-frame only. This sample has about 160,000 clones, with 80% to 90% found just once. This receptor was identified in a woman aged 25 to 45 in good health and CMV-seronegative. This sequence joins TRBV29-1 and TRBJ2-3, with D uncertain. What was sequenced was PBMCs. CDR3 nucleotides: TGCAGCGCCCAGGTAGATACGCAGTATTTT. As protein: CSAQVDTQYF.